Many counts were recorded for the clone carrying this TCR beta chain. Antigen unknown. The library was built from around 380 ng RNA with molecular barcoded adaptors for alpha/delta and beta/gamma chains. MiXCR, applied by TCRdb to the reads, yields one record per CDR3 protein. In the table there are more than 20,000 distinct CDR3 sequences, 20% of which are singletons. The data stem from a study of read filtering for tumor transcriptome and immune sequencing. About the research overall: The cohort had about 16 men and over eleven women aged about 45 to 80, mean about 66 years. Study findings and constraints: IR-seq and RNA-seq agreed better without single-read clonotypes. The sorted CD138-negative fraction was a mixed bone marrow immune population, not purified T cells.

Bone marrow was sampled from every patient at the time of active disease. CDR1 and CDR2 from the germline V gene are MNHEY and SVGEGT. CDR3 length equals 16 residues. Unmatched junction bases numbered 16, after V lost 2 bases and J lost 12 bases. V is TRBV6-2 or TRBV6-3 and J is TRBJ2-1; 7 bases are shared with TRBD2. The clonotype comes from a donor at least 40 years old with multiple myeloma. Sequencing was carried out using a population of CD138-negative cells sorted from bone marrow. The CDR3 region is CASSYGGVEANLGQFF. The CDR3, as DNA: TGTGCCAGCAGTTACGGGGGGGTCGAGGCCAATCTCGGGCAGTTCTTC.